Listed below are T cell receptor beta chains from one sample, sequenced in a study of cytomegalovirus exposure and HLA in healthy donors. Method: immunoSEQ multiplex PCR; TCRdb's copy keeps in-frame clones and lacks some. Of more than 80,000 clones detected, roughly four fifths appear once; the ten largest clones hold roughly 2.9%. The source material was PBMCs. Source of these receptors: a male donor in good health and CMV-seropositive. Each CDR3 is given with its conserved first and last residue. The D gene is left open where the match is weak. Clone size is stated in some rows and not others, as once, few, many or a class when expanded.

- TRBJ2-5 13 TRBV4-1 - TGCGCCAGCAGCCCCGGTCCCCAAGAGACCCAGTACTTC CASSPGPQETQYF
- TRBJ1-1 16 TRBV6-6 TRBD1 TGTGCCAGCAGTTTGCCGACAGGGGGCGTTCTCTCGGAAGCTTTCTTT CASSLPTGGVLSEAFF
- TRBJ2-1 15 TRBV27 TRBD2 TGTGCCAGCAGGGACGGGACTACCCCCTACAATGAGCAGTTCTTC CASRDGTTPYNEQFF
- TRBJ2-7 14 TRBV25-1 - TGTGCCAGCAGTGAATTCCAGGGTTCCGCCGAGCAGTACTTC CASSEFQGSAEQYF
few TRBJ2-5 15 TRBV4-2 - TGTGCCAGCAGCCAGCCTAAGGGGTCCCAAGAGACCCAGTACTTC CASSQPKGSQETQYF
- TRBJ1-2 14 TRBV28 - TGTGCCAGCAGTTTACAAGTGCCAGAATATGGCTACACCTTC CASSLQVPEYGYTF
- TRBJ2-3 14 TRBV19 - TGTGCCAGTAGTAAGGCCAGGGCCACAGATACGCAGTATTTT CASSKARATDTQYF
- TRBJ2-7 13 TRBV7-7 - TGTGCCAGCAGCTTAGATGTATATTACGAGCAGTACTTC CASSLDVYYEQYF
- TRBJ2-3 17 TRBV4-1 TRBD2 TGCGCCAGCAGCCAAGCGGCCGCGGGAGTTACCACAGATACGCAGTATTTT CASSQAAAGVTTDTQYF
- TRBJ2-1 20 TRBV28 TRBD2 TGTGCCAGCAGTTCGAAAATACACGAAAATCCTAGCGGGGCCTACAATGAGCAGTTCTTC CASSSKIHENPSGAYNEQFF
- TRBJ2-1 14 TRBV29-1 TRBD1 TGCAGCGTTGAGGGTAGGACAGGCGGGAATGAGCAGTTCTTC CSVEGRTGGNEQFF
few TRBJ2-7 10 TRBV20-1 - TGCAGTGCTAGTAGCTACGAGCAGTACTTC CSASSYEQYF
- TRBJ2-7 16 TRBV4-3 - TGCGCCAGCAGCCAAGATATTAGCACAAGTAACCACGAGCAGTACTTC CASSQDISTSNHEQYF
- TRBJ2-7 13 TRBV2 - TGTGCCAGCAGGCCGGGTTCCCCTTGGGAGCAGTACTTC CASRPGSPWEQYF
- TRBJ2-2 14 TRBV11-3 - TGTGCCAGCAGCTTATCCGAGGTCACCGGGGAGCTGTTTTTT CASSLSEVTGELFF
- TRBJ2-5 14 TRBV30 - TGTGCCTGGAGTCGCCCAGGCGTCCAAGAGACCCAGTACTTC CAWSRPGVQETQYF
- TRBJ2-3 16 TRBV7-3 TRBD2 TGTGCCAGCAACGTTCTGGGCGGGAGTGGGCCAGATACGCAGTATTTT CASNVLGGSGPDTQYF
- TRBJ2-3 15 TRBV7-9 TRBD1 TGTGCCAGCAGCTTAGGGGGACAGGATTCAGATACGCAGTATTTT CASSLGGQDSDTQYF
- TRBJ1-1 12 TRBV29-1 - TGCAGCGCGCCAGGGGAGAACACTGAAGCTTTCTTT CSAPGENTEAFF
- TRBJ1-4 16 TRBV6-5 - TGTGCCAGCAGTTACTCTTCGAGCCAGGGGAATGAAAAACTGTTTTTT CASSYSSSQGNEKLFF
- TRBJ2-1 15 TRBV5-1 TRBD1 TGCGCCAGCAGCTTGGAGGGACAGGGATACAATGAGCAGTTCTTC CASSLEGQGYNEQFF
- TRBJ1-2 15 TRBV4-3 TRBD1 TGCGCCAGCAGCCCCGGACAGGGGAGCGTCTATGGCTACACCTTC CASSPGQGSVYGYTF
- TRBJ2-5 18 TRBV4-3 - TGCGCCAGCAGCCAAGATTTAATTCGGGGGGCGCGGGGTGAGACCCAGTACTTC CASSQDLIRGARGETQYF
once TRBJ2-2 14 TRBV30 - TGTGCCTGGAGGTATCTAGGGGTCACCGGGGAGCTGTTTTTT CAWRYLGVTGELFF
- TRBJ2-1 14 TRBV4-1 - TGCGCCAGCAGCCAAGTACTAGTCTCGGGTGAGCAGTTCTTC CASSQVLVSGEQFF
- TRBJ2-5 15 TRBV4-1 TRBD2 TGCGCCAGCAGCCCGGGACTAGGGATCCAAGAGACCCAGTACTTC CASSPGLGIQETQYF
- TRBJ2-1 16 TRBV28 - TGTGCCAGCAGCCGTCCTGGGGGGCGCGGGGGAAATGAGCAGTTCTTC CASSRPGGRGGNEQFF
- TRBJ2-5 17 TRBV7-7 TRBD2 TGTGCTAGCAGCTTTGGTGGCGGGACTAATCCCCAAGAGACCCAGTACTTC CASSFGGGTNPQETQYF
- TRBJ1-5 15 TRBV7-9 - TGTGCCAGCAGCTTAGGGGAGAGCACCAATCAGCCCCAGCATTTT CASSLGESTNQPQHF
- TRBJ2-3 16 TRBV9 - TGTGCCAGCAGCTCCCGGCAGGGGATGTTCACAGATACGCAGTATTTT CASSSRQGMFTDTQYF
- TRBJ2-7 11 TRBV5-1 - TGCGCCAGCAGGACTAACTACGAGCAGTACTTC CASRTNYEQYF
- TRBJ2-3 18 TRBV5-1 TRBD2 TGCGCCAGCAGCTTGGCCGGTTTGACTAGCGGGGGCACAGATACGCAGTATTTT CASSLAGLTSGGTDTQYF
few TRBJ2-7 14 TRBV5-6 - TGTGCCAGCAGCGAGACGGGAATCTCCTACGAGCAGTACTTC CASSETGISYEQYF
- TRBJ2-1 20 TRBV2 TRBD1 TGTGCCAGCAGTGGACGGACAGGGGGTCCGACCTCCAGCTCCTACAATGAGCAGTTCTTC CASSGRTGGPTSSSYNEQFF
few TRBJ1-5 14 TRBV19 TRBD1 TGTGCCAGTAGCACAGGACAGGGTAGTCAGCCCCAGCATTTT CASSTGQGSQPQHF
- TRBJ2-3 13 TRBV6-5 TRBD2 TGTGCCAGCAGTTACTTGGGGGGGGATACGCAGTATTTT CASSYLGGDTQYF
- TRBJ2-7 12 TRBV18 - TGTGCCAGCTCACCGGTGGAGAACGAGCAGTACTTC CASSPVENEQYF
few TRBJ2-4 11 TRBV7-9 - TGTGCCAGCAGCCCTATGAACATTCAGTACTTC CASSPMNIQYF
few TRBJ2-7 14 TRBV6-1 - TGTGCCAGCAGTTGGGGAGGGGGAGGCTACGAGCAGTACTTC CASSWGGGGYEQYF